What follows are 2 T cell receptor beta chains derived from one specimen sequenced in a study of T-cell reconstitution after alpha-beta-depleted transplantation in children. TCRbeta library construction was performed incorporating unique molecular identifiers. TCRdb re-derived calls from the PCR reads in MiXCR, one entry per CDR3 protein. The data contain approximately 430,000 distinct CDR3 sequences, around 15% of them singletons. The material sequenced was PBMCs, mostly from graft donor cells, taken 360 days after TCRalphabeta/CD19-depleted stem cell transplant. All receptors come from a boy in the first two years of life who had a stem cell transplant for Wiskott-Aldrich syndrome, so the T cells may come from the graft donor.

V usage is TRBV10-1 and J usage is TRBJ2-5; possible D gene TRBD1, 5 bases. Deletions cut 3 bases from V and 5 bases from J, with 10 bases between. The CDR3 is 13 amino acids. Germline CDR1 WNHNN, CDR2 SYGVQD (reference sequence). CDR3 residues: CASSDQGSETQYF. The CDR3 nucleotides are TGCGCCAGCAGTGACCAGGGAAGCGAGACCCAGTACTTC.

The chain combines TRBV3-1 with TRBJ2-2; D remains ambiguous. Looked up from germline, CDR1 is LGHDT and CDR2 is YNNKEL (reference sequence). Deletions cut 3 bases from V and 5 bases from J, with 10 bases between. This CDR3 has 14 amino acids. CDR3 amino acids: CASSQAGMTGELFF. The CDR3 bases are TGTGCCAGCAGCCAGGCAGGCATGACCGGGGAGCTGTTTTTT.